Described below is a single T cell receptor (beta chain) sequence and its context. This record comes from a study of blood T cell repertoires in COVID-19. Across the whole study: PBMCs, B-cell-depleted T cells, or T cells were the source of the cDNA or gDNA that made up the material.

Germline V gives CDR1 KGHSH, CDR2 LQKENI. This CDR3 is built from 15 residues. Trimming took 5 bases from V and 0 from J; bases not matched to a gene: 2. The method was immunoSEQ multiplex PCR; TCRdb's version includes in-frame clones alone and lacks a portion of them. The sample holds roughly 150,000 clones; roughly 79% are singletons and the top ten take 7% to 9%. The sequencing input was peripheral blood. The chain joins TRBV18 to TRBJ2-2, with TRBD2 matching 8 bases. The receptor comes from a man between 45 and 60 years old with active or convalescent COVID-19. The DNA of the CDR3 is TGTGCCAGCTCATCGACTAGCGCGAACACCGGGGAGCTGTTTTTT. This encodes CASSSTSANTGELFF.